This T cell receptor beta chain was recorded in a study of T cell changes during pregnancy in multiple sclerosis. Trimming removed 9 bases from V and 3 bases from J, with 9 bases in between. CDR3 length: 11 amino acids. Germline values: CDR1 MDHEN, CDR2 SYDVKM. Sequencing was performed with immunoSEQ multiplex PCR; in TCRdb, only in-frame clones are kept and a portion is missing. This table holds about 42,000 clones, 88% found once. Sequencing used CD4+ T cells from peripheral blood mononuclear cells, obtained in the second trimester of pregnancy. V gene TRBV28 combines with J gene TRBJ2-7, with a possible D match to TRBD1 (6 bases). The receptor's source is a female donor with multiple sclerosis, enrolled in a pregnancy study. As DNA, the CDR3 is TGTGCCAGTGGACAGTTCTACGAGCAGTACTTC. Its protein is CASGQFYEQYF.